This is a list of T cell receptor beta chains from one sample in a study of molecular identifiers for immune sequencing clone quantification. MiXCR, applied by TCRdb to the PCR reads, yields one record per CDR3 protein. Of some 70,000 distinct CDR3 sequences in the sample, 15% to 20% are singletons; the top ten hold about 1.5%. The sample taken for sequencing was naive CD8+ T cells from blood, with Jurkat cell RNA spiked in. Receptors were obtained from a human donor in good health. Some libraries in this study had Jurkat cell RNA spiked in. Each CDR3 is given with its conserved first and last residue. D genes are given only for firm matches. Not every row has a clone size; where given, it reads once, few, many or a size class.

15 - TRBJ2-1 - TRBV15 TGTGCCACCAGCCTACGCCGGGACGCCTACAATGAGCAGTTCTTC CATSLRRDAYNEQFF
14 - TRBJ2-4 many TRBV30 TGTGCCTGGAGACCGTACCTGGCCAAAAACATTCAGTACTTC CAWRPYLAKNIQYF
14 - TRBJ2-7 - TRBV27 TGTGCCAGCAGTTCCTCAGGGTATTCTGACGAGCAGTGCTTC CASSSSGYSDEQCF
14 TRBD1 TRBJ1-2 many TRBV29-1 TGCAGCGTAGAGAGACAGGGTACCAACTATGGCTACACCTTC CSVERQGTNYGYTF
12 - TRBJ2-2 few TRBV9 TGTGCCAGCAGCGTAACTTCCGGGGAGCTGTTTTTT CASSVTSGELFF
14 - TRBJ2-1 many TRBV24-1 TGTGCCACCAGTGATTTAGACAGGCAAGGTGAGCAGTTCTTC CATSDLDRQGEQFF
15 TRBD2 TRBJ2-3 many TRBV9 TGTGCCAGCAGCGGAGCGGGAGGGTTCGGAGATACGCAGTATTTT CASSGAGGFGDTQYF
15 - TRBJ1-4 many TRBV13 TGTGCCAGCAGTCGCGCGGGTCAGCCTAATGAAAAACTGTTTTTT CASSRAGQPNEKLFF
15 - TRBJ2-3 many TRBV7-9 TGTGCCAGCAGCTTCCTTGGAGGCGGCACAGATACGCAGTATTTT CASSFLGGGTDTQYF
15 - TRBJ2-5 many TRBV6-2/TRBV6-3 TGTGCCAGCAGTTACTCGGCAGATCGGAGAGAGACCCAGTACTTC CASSYSADRRETQYF
15 TRBD1 TRBJ2-7 many TRBV5-5 TGTGCCAGCAGCCCATACGGGACAGGGGTATACGAGCAGTACTTC CASSPYGTGVYEQYF
12 TRBD2 TRBJ2-7 few TRBV5-4 TGTGCCGCGGGTCTAGCGGGATACGAGCAGTACTTC CAAGLAGYEQYF
14 - TRBJ2-3 many TRBV30 TGTGCCTGGTCCTGGGGGGCTCACACAGATACGCAGTATTTT CAWSWGAHTDTQYF
10 - TRBJ2-7 many TRBV7-9 TGTGCCAGCAGCTCTGACGAGCAGTACTTC CASSSDEQYF
16 - TRBJ2-1 many TRBV6-5 TGTGCCAGCAGTTACTCAGTGGGAGTGACCTACAATGAGCAGTTCTTC CASSYSVGVTYNEQFF
14 - TRBJ2-7 many TRBV6-1 TGTGCCAGCAGTTTAACAGGGTTAACCTACGAGCAGTACTTC CASSLTGLTYEQYF
13 - TRBJ2-7 many TRBV10-3 TGTGCCATCAGTGAGGGGGCTTGGGGAGAGCAGTACTTC CAISEGAWGEQYF
15 TRBD2 TRBJ2-1 many TRBV20-1 TGCAGTGCTACCCTAGCGGGAGGGCCTGTCAATGAGCAGTTCTTC CSATLAGGPVNEQFF
16 - TRBJ1-6 many TRBV28 TGTGCCAGCAGCCAACCCCGGGGGCGGGGGAATTCACCCCTCCACTTT CASSQPRGRGNSPLHF
14 TRBD1 TRBJ1-1 many TRBV4-1 TGCGCCAGCAGCCCGTTAGACAGGGGAACTGAAGCTTTCTTT CASSPLDRGTEAFF
14 TRBD2 TRBJ2-3 few TRBV28 TGTGCCAGCAGCCTCGAGCGGGAAGGAGATACGCAGTATTTT CASSLEREGDTQYF
13 - TRBJ2-7 many TRBV6-1 TGTGCCAGCAGTGGACCAGAGTCCTACGAGCAGTACTTC CASSGPESYEQYF
13 - TRBJ2-1 many TRBV27 TGTGCCAGCGACCCTGGCGGGGGCCCTGGGCAGTTCTTC CASDPGGGPGQFF
16 - TRBJ2-7 many TRBV9 TGTGCCAGCAGCGTAGCTGACGGGACGGGTGCCTACGAGCAGTACTTC CASSVADGTGAYEQYF
15 TRBD1 TRBJ1-2 few TRBV12-3/TRBV12-4 TGTGCCAGCAGACCTACAGGGGTTAGTAACTATGGCTACACCTTC CASRPTGVSNYGYTF
15 - TRBJ1-1 few TRBV20-1 TGCAGTGCTAGAGATCAAGTCAGAATGAACACTGAAGCTTTCTTT CSARDQVRMNTEAFF
15 - TRBJ2-7 - TRBV15 TGTGCCACCAGCAGAGATACAAGCGACTCCTACGAGCAGTACTTC CATSRDTSDSYEQYF
13 - TRBJ2-7 many TRBV6-5 TGTGCCAGCAGTTACTCCCAGGGTACCGAGCAGTACTTC CASSYSQGTEQYF
15 - TRBJ2-3 many TRBV14 TGTGCCAGCAGCCAAGAGACAGCTGCTGGAGATACGCAGTATTTT CASSQETAAGDTQYF
14 - TRBJ1-5 few TRBV19 TGTGCCAGTGGGATCTGGGGGTTGGGGCAGCCCCAGCATTTT CASGIWGLGQPQHF
17 - TRBJ2-7 many TRBV19 TGTGCCAGTAGTACACAGGGTTGGAGTACCATTGTCTACGAGCAGTACTTC CASSTQGWSTIVYEQYF
14 - TRBJ1-2 many TRBV11-1 TGTGCCAGCAGCTTACCAGGGACTCTTTTCGGCTACACCTTC CASSLPGTLFGYTF
11 - TRBJ1-2 - TRBV11-2 TGTGCCAGCAGCTTAGTTCTTGGCTACACCTTC CASSLVLGYTF
15 - TRBJ2-3 many TRBV9 TGTGCCAGCAGCGTTGAATCTAAAAGCACAGATACGCAGTATTTT CASSVESKSTDTQYF
14 TRBD2 TRBJ2-7 many TRBV7-2 TGTGCCAGCAGCTCGGGACTATCTGCCTACGAGCAGTACTTC CASSSGLSAYEQYF
15 - TRBJ1-5 many TRBV5-1 TGCGCCAGCAGCCCCTGGCCGGGGTTCAATCAGCCCCAGCATTTT CASSPWPGFNQPQHF
13 - TRBJ2-5 many TRBV27 TGTGCCACCCGTTTCCTTGGGGGGGAGACCCAGTACTTC CATRFLGGETQYF
14 - TRBJ1-1 many TRBV20-1 TGCAGTGCTAGAGATAAGATAGGGGCCCCTGAAGCTTTCTTT CSARDKIGAPEAFF
13 TRBD1 TRBJ1-2 many TRBV27 TGTGCCAGCAGTCAGGGACAGAACTATGGCTACACCTTC CASSQGQNYGYTF
17 - TRBJ1-4 many TRBV7-6 TGTGCCAGCAGCACAATAATCAGACAGCAAACTAATGAAAAACTGTTTTTT CASSTIIRQQTNEKLFF
14 - TRBJ1-1 - TRBV19 TGTGCCAGCACCCCCTTCTACACAGGGCCTGAAGCTTTCTTT CASTPFYTGPEAFF
15 TRBD1 TRBJ2-1 many TRBV29-1 TGCAGCGGAGAGCACGGGACAGTCCTGAGGGGTGAGCAGTTCTTC CSGEHGTVLRGEQFF
16 TRBD2 TRBJ2-2 many TRBV29-1 TGCAGCCGGGAGGTAGCGGGAGTGATCGGCACCGGGGAGCTGTTTTTT CSREVAGVIGTGELFF
15 - TRBJ2-5 - TRBV7-9 TGTGCCAGCAGCTCCGGGGTCGATGCGGGAGAGACCCAGTACTTC CASSSGVDAGETQYF
13 TRBD1 TRBJ2-2 many TRBV10-3 TGTGCCATCAAGATTCAGGGGGCGCCGGAGCTGTTTTTT CAIKIQGAPELFF
15 - TRBJ1-3 many TRBV2 TGTGCCAGCAGCTCGGGGGTGAACTCTGGAAACACCATATATTTT CASSSGVNSGNTIYF
23 - TRBJ2-3 many TRBV4-1 TGCGCCAGCAGCCTTGGGACAGGGACTAGCCGGGGAGGCTGGCGGGGCCCCGCAGATACGCAGTATTTT CASSLGTGTSRGGWRGPADTQYF
17 TRBD2 TRBJ2-7 - TRBV3-1 TGTGCCAGCAGCCAAGAGGGGGCCAGCGGGAGTATCGACGAGCAGTACTTC CASSQEGASGSIDEQYF